The 8 T cell receptor beta chains below all came from one sample that was sequenced in a study of tumor-infiltrating lymphocytes in localized non-small cell lung cancer. Repertoires were generated with immunoSEQ multiplex PCR, while TCRdb's copy carries only in-frame clones and drops some. The table lists about 8,900 clones, 60% to 70% of them singletons, with around a tenth in the top ten. Specimen: uninvolved lung tissue not adjacent to the tumor. The source is a human donor with non-small cell lung cancer.

J is TRBJ2-2 and V is TRBV29-1, with 14 nucleotides matching TRBD2. With 3 bases clipped from V and 7 bases from J, the junction kept 1 base outside the gene matches. This CDR3 region has 14 residues. Germline V CDR1 and CDR2: SQVTM, ANQGSEA. CDR3: CSVEGLAGVGELFF. The CDR3 DNA follows: TGCAGCGTTGAGGGACTAGCGGGAGTCGGGGAGCTGTTTTTT.

This chain links TRBV9 with TRBJ2-7; 8 bases agree with TRBD1. This CDR3 comprises 15 residues. V trimming: 1 base; J trimming: 7 bases; junction bases outside the gene matches: 10. The germline V gene encodes CDR1 SGDLS and CDR2 YYNGEE. Here the CDR3 DNA reads TGTGCCAGCAGCGTAACGGGACAGGCCTCTTGGGAGCAGTACTTC. It yields the protein CASSVTGQASWEQYF.

The chain joins TRBV15 to TRBJ2-3, with no clear D. Trimming cost V 1 base and J 4 bases, with 6 bases left between them. The CDR3 totals 13 residues. CDR1 and CDR2 (germline): LNHNV, YYDKDF (reference sequence). CDR3 loop: CATSRALPDTQYF. As DNA, the CDR3 is TGTGCCACCAGCAGAGCCCTTCCAGATACGCAGTATTTT.

This clone came up a few times. The V gene is TRBV5-6, the J gene TRBJ2-7; D may match TRBD1 or TRBD2 (5 bases each). Trimming stripped 3 bases from V and 6 bases from J, with 16 bases between. CDR1 is SGHDT, CDR2 YYEEEE, per germline. The CDR3 extends over 14 amino acids. CDR3 amino acids: CASSSSGPPIEQYF. The CDR3 coding sequence is TGTGCCAGCAGCTCCTCGGGACCGCCGATCGAGCAGTACTTC.

The chain combines TRBV29-1 with TRBJ2-1; 7 bases line up with TRBD2. Germline CDR1 and CDR2: SQVTM and ANQGSEA. With 5 bases clipped from V and 5 bases from J, the junction kept 6 bases outside the gene matches. The CDR3 sequence is 13 residues long. The CDR3 nucleotides read TGCAGCGTTTGGCGGGAGTCTGACAATGAGCAGTTCTTC. Protein product: CSVWRESDNEQFF.

This clone has only a few counts. J is TRBJ1-4 and V is TRBV28; D is unclear. With 4 bases removed from V and 0 bases from J, the gap between germline ends came to 9 bases. The CDR3 has 15 residues. The germline V gene encodes CDR1 MDHEN and CDR2 SYDVKM. CDR3 coding DNA: TGTGCCAGCAGTTCGCTCTCTACAACTAATGAAAAACTGTTTTTT. Residues: CASSSLSTTNEKLFF.

The rearrangement joins TRBV11-1 to TRBJ2-7; D is uncertain. This CDR3 has 11 residues. V was shortened by 5 bases and J by 6 bases, with 8 bases between the two germline ends. CDR1 and CDR2 from the germline V gene are SGHAT and FQDESV (reference sequence). CDR3 coding DNA: TGTGCCAGCAGCCTGGGTATCGAGCAGTACTTC. Its translation is CASSLGIEQYF.

The rearrangement links TRBV2 to TRBJ2-7; 8 nucleotides align to TRBD1. Germline CDR1 SNHLY, CDR2 FYNNEI. The length of the CDR3 is 14 residues. V trimming: 5 bases; J trimming: 0 bases; junction bases outside the gene matches: 3. CDR3 region: CASSRTGSSYEQYF. The CDR3 DNA follows: TGTGCCAGCAGTCGGACAGGGAGCTCCTACGAGCAGTACTTC.